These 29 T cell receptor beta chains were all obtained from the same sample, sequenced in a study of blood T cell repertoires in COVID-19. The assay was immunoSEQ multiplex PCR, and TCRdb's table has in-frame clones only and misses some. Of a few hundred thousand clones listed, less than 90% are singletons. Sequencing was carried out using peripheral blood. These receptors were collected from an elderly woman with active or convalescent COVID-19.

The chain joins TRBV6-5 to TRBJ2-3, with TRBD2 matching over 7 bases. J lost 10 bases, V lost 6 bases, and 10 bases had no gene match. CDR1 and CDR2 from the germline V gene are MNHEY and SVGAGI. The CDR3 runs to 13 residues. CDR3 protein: CASRLLGGLAQYF. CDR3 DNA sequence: TGTGCCAGCAGACTCCTGGGAGGGCTGGCGCAGTATTTT.

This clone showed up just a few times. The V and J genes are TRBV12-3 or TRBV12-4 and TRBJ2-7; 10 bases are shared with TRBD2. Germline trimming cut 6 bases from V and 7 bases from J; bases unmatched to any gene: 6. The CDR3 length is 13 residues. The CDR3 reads CASRTSGFGEQYF. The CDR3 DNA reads TGTGCCAGCAGGACTAGCGGGTTCGGGGAGCAGTACTTC.

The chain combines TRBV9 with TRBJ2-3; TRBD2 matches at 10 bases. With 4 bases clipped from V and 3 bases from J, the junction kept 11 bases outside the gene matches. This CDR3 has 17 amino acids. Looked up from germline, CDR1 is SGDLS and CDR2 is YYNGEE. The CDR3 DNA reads TGTGCCAGCAGCAGTGGTCCTGGGACTAGCGTTACAGATACGCAGTATTTT. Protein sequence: CASSSGPGTSVTDTQYF.

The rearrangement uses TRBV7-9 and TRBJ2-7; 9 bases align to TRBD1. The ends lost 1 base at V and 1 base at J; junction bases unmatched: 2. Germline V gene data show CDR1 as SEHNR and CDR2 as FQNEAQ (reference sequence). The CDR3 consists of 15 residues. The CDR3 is CASSLGGTGSYEQYF. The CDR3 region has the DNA TGTGCCAGCAGCTTAGGCGGGACAGGGTCCTACGAGCAGTACTTC.

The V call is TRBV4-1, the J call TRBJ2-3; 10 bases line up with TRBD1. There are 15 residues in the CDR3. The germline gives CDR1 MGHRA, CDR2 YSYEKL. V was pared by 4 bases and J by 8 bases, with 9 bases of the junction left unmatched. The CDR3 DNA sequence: TGCGCCAGCAGCCTCGGACAGGGGGGAATAGGTACGCAGTATTTT. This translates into CASSLGQGGIGTQYF.

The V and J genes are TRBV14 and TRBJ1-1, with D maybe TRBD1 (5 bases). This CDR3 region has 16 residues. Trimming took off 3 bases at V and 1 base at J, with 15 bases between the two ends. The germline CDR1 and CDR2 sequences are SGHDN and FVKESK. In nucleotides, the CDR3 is TGTGCCAGCAGCCAGGTTGGGGGGGGTGCGAACACTGAAGCTTTCTTT. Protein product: CASSQVGGGANTEAFF.

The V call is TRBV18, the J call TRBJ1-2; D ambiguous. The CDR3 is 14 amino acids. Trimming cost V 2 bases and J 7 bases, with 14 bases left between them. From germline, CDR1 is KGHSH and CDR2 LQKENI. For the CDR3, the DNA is TGTGCCAGCTCACCAAGAGGTTCCTCGGGTGGCTACACCTTC. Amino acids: CASSPRGSSGGYTF.

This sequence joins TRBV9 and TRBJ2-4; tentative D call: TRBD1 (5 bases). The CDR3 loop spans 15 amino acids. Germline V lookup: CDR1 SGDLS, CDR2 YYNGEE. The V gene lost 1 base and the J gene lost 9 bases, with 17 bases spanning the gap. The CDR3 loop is CASSVSIRDGGIQYF. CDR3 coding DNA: TGTGCCAGCAGCGTATCAATCAGGGATGGCGGCATTCAGTACTTC.

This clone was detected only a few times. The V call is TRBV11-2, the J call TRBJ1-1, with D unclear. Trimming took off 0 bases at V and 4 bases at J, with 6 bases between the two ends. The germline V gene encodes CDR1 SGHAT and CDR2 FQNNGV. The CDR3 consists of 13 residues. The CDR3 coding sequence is TGTGCCAGCAGCTTAGATCTCGGCACTGAAGCTTTCTTT. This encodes CASSLDLGTEAFF.

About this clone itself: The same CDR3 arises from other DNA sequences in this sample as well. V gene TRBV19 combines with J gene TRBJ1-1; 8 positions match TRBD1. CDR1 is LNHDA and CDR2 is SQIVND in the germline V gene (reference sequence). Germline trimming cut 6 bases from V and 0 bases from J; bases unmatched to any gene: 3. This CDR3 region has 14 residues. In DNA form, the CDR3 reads TGTGCCAGTAGCCGACAGGGGATGAACACTGAAGCTTTCTTT. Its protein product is CASSRQGMNTEAFF.

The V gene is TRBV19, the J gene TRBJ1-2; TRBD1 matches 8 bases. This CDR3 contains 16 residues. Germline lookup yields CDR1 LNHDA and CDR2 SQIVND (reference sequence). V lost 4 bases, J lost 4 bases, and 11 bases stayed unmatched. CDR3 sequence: CASSTSAGGSFYGYTF. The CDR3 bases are TGTGCCAGTAGTACCTCGGCAGGGGGCAGTTTCTATGGCTACACCTTC. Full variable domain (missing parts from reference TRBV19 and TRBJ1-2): DGGITQSPKYLFRKEGQNVTLSCEQNLNHDAMYWYRQDPGQGLRLIYYSQIVNDFQKGDIAEGYSVSREKKESFPLTVTSAQKNPTAFYLCASSTSAGGSFYGYTFGSGTRLTVV.

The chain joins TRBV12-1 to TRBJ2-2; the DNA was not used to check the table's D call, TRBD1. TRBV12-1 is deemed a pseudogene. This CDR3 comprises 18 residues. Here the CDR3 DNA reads TGTGCCAGCAGCTTTCGGGGACAGGGTAATCGGAACACCGGGGAGCTGTTTTTT. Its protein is CASSFRGQGNRNTGELFF.

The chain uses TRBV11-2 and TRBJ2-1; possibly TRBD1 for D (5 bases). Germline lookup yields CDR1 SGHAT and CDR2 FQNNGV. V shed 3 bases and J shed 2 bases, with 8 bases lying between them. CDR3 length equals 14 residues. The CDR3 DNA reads TGTGCCAGCAGCTTCCAGGGCCCCTACAATGAGCAGTTCTTC. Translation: CASSFQGPYNEQFF.

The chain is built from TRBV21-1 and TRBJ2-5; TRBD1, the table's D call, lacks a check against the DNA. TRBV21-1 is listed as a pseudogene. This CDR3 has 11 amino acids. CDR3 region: CASRTRETQYF. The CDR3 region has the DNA TGTGCCAGCAGGACACGAGAGACCCAGTACTTC.

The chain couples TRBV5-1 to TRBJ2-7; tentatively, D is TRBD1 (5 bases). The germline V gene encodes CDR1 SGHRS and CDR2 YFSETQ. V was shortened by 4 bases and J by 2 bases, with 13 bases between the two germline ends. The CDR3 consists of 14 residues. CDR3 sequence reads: CASSPNGRAYEQYF. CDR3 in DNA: TGCGCCAGCAGCCCAAACGGCAGGGCCTACGAGCAGTACTTC.

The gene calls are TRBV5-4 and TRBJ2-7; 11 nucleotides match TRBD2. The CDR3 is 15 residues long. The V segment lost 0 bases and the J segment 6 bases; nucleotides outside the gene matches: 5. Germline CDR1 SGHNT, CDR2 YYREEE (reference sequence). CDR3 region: CASSLASGGTSEQYF. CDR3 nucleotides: TGTGCCAGCAGCTTGGCTAGCGGGGGGACCTCCGAGCAGTACTTC. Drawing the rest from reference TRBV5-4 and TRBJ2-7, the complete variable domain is ETGVTQSPTHLIKTRGQQVTLRCSSQSGHNTVSWYQQALGQGPQFIFQYYREEENGRGNFPPRFSGLQFPNYSSELNVNALELDDSALYLCASSLASGGTSEQYFGPGTRLTVT.

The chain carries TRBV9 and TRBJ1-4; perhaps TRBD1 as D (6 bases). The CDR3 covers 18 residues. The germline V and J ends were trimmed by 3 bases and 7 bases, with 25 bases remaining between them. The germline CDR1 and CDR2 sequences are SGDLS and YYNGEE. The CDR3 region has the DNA TGTGCCAGCAGCGCGGCAACCGGGACACAACTTCAGGCTGAAAAACTGTTTTTT. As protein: CASSAATGTQLQAEKLFF.

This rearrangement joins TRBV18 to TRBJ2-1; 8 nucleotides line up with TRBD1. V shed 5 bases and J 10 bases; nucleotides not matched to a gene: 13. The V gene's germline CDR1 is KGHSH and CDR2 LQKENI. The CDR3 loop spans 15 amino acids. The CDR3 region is CASSTDRGPVEEQFF. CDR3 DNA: TGTGCCAGCTCAACCGACAGGGGCCCGGTAGAAGAGCAGTTCTTC.

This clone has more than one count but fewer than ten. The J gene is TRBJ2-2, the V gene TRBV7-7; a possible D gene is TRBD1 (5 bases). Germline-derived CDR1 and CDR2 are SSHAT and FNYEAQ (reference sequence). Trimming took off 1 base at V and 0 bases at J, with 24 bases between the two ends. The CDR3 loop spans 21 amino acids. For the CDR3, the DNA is TGTGCCAGCAGCTTAGAGGGGCCTCTGCTAGGATTGCGTCCGAACACCGGGGAGCTGTTTTTT. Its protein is CASSLEGPLLGLRPNTGELFF.

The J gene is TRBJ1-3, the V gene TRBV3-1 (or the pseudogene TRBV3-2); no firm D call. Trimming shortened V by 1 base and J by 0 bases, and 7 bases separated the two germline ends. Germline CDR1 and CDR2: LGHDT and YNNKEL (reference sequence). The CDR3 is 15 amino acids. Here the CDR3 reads CASSQVGYSGNTIYF. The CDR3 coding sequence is TGTGCCAGCAGCCAAGTGGGCTACTCTGGAAACACCATATATTTT.

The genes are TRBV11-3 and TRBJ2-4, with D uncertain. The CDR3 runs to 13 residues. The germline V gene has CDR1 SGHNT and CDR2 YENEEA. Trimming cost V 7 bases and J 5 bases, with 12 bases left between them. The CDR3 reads CASTLGSENIQYF. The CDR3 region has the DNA TGTGCCAGCACTCTAGGTTCGGAAAACATTCAGTACTTC.

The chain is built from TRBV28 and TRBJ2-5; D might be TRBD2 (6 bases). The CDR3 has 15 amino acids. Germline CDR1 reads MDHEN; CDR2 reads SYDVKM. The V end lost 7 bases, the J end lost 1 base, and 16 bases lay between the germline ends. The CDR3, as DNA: TGTGCCAGCATCGGGGGAGTCCGGATCCAAGAGACCCAGTACTTC. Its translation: CASIGGVRIQETQYF.

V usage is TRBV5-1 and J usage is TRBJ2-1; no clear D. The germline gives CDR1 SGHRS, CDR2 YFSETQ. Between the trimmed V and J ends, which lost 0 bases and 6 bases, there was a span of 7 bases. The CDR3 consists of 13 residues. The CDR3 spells CASSLGVANEQFF. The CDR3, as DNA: TGCGCCAGCAGCTTGGGGGTAGCCAATGAGCAGTTCTTC. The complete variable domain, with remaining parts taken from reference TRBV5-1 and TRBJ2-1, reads KAGVTQTPRYLIKTRGQQVTLSCSPISGHRSVSWYQQTPGQGLQFLFEYFSETQRNKGNFPGRFSGRQFSNSRSEMNVSTLELGDSALYLCASSLGVANEQFFGPGTRLTVL.

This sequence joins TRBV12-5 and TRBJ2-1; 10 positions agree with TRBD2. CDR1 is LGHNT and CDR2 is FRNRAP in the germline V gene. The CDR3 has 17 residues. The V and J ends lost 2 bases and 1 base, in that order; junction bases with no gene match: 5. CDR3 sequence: CASGLPPSGSSYNEQFF. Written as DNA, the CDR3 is TGTGCTAGTGGTTTGCCGCCTAGCGGGAGTTCCTACAATGAGCAGTTCTTC.

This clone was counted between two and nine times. This CDR3 reads CSARGGSLFF. The CDR3 coding sequence is TGCAGTGCTAGAGGCGGTAGTTTGTTCTTC. V is TRBV20-1 and J is TRBJ2-1; D call uncertain. The ends were cut back, 1 base at V and 15 bases at J, with 10 bases in the middle. The CDR3 length is 10 residues. Germline V lookup: CDR1 DFQATT, CDR2 SNEGSKA (reference sequence).

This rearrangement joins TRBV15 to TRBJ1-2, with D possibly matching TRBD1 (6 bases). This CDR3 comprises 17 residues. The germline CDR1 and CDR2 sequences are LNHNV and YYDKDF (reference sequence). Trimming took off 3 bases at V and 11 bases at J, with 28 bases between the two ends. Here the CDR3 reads CATSRDRGQGHVSGYTF. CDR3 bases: TGTGCCACCAGCAGGGATAGAGGGCAGGGACATGTTAGTGGTTACACCTTC.

The CDR3 region is CSVRTSGNTGELFF. For the CDR3, the DNA is TGCAGCGTCCGGACTAGCGGGAACACCGGGGAGCTGTTTTTT. V usage is TRBV29-1 and J usage is TRBJ2-2, with 10 bases fitting TRBD2. The trim removed 6 bases at V and 1 base at J, leaving 2 bases unmatched. Germline loops: CDR1 SQVTM, CDR2 ANQGSEA. The CDR3 runs 14 residues.

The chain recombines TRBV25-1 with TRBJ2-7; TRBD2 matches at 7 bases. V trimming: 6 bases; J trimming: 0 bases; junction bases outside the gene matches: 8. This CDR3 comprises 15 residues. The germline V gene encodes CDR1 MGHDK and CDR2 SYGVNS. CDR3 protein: CASSADSGISYEQYF. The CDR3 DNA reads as TGTGCCAGCAGCGCCGACAGCGGGATCTCCTACGAGCAGTACTTC.

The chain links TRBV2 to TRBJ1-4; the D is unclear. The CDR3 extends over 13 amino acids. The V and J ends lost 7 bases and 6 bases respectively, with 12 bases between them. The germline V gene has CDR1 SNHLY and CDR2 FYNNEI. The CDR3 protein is CASTRFPDEKLFF. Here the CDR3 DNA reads TGTGCCAGCACCCGCTTCCCAGATGAAAAACTGTTTTTT.